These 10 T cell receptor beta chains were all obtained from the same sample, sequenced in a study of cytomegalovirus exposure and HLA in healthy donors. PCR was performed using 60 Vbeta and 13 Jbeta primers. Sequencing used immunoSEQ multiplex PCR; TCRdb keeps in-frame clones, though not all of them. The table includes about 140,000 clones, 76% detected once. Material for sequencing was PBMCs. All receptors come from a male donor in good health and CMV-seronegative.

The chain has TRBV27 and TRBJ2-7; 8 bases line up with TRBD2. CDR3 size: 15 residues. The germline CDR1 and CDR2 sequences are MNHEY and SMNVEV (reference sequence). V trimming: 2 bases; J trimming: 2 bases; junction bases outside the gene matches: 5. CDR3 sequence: CASSLREGRTYEQYF. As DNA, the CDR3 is TGTGCCAGCAGTTTACGGGAGGGCCGCACCTACGAGCAGTACTTC.

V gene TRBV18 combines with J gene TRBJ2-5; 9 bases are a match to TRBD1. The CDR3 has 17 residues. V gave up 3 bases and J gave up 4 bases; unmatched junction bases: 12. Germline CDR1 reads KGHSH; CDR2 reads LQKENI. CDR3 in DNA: TGTGCCAGCTCACCCCTTACAGGGGGCCTTGTGGGAGAGACCCAGTACTTC. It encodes CASSPLTGGLVGETQYF. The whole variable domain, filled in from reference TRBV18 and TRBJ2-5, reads NAGVMQNPRHLVRRRGQEARLRCSPMKGHSHVYWYRQLPEEGLKFMVYLQKENIIDESGMPKERFSAEFPKEGPSILRIQQVVRGDSAAYFCASSPLTGGLVGETQYFGPGTRLLVL.

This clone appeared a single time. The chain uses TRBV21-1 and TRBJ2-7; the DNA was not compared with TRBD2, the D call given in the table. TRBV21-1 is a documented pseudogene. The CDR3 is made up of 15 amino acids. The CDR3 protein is CASRHPGLAAYEQYF. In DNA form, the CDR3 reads TGTGCCAGCCGACACCCGGGACTAGCGGCCTACGAGCAGTACTTC.

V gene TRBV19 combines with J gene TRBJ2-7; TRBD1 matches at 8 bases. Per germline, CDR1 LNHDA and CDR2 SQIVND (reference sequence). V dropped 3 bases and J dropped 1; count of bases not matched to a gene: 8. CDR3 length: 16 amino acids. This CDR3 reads CASSMRQGSLSYEQYF. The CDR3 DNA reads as TGTGCCAGTAGTATGAGACAGGGGAGCCTTTCCTACGAGCAGTACTTC.

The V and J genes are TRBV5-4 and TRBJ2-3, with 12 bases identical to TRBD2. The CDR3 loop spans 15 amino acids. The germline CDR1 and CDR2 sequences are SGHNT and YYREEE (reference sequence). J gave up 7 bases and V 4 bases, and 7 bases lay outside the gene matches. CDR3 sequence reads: CASSQTSGGPHTQYF. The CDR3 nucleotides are TGTGCCAGCAGCCAGACTAGCGGGGGTCCACATACGCAGTATTTT.

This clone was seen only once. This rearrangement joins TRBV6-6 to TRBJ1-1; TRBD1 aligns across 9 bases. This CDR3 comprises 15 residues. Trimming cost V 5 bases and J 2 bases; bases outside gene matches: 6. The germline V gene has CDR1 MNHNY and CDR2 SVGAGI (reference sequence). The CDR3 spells CASSRRDRVNTEAFF. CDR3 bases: TGTGCCAGCAGTCGCCGGGACAGGGTCAACACTGAAGCTTTCTTT.

In nucleotides, the CDR3 is TGCGCCAGCAGCCCCCGGGACAGGGAGTATGGCTACACCTTC. Translated, it gives CASSPRDREYGYTF. This chain links TRBV5-1 with TRBJ1-2; 9 nucleotides line up with TRBD1. V gave up 4 bases and J gave up 5 bases; unmatched junction bases: 6. This CDR3 contains 14 residues. CDR1 is SGHRS and CDR2 is YFSETQ in the germline V gene.

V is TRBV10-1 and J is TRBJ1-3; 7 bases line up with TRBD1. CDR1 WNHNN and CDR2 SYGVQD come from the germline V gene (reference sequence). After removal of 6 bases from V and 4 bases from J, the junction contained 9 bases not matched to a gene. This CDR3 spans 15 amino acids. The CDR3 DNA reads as TGCGCCAGCAGATCGACAGGGATAGGAGGAAACACCATATATTTT. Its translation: CASRSTGIGGNTIYF.

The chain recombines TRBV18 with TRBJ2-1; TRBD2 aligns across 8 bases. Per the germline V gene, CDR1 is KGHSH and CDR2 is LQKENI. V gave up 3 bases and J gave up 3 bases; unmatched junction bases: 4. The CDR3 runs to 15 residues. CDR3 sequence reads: CASSPGLAGYNEQFF. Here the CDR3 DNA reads TGTGCCAGCTCACCCGGGCTAGCGGGCTACAATGAGCAGTTCTTC.

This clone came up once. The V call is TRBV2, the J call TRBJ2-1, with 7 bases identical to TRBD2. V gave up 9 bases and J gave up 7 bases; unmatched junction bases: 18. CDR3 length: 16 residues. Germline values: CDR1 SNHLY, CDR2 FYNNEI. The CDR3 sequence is CAREPVGERDGNEQFF. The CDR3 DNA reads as TGTGCCAGAGAACCTGTGGGGGAGCGGGATGGGAATGAGCAGTTCTTC.